These 9 T cell receptor beta chains share one sample of origin, sequenced in a study of cytomegalovirus exposure and HLA in healthy donors. Both 60 Vbeta primers and 13 Jbeta primers went into the PCR. Data came from immunoSEQ multiplex PCR; TCRdb stores just in-frame clones and leaves some out. The sample holds 310,000 or so clones, 70% to 90% seen once. Source material: PBMCs. Source of these receptors: a woman between 18 and 29 years old in good health and CMV-seronegative.

The rearrangement joins TRBV4-1 to TRBJ1-1, with a weak D call TRBD1 (5 bases). V lost 1 base and J lost 2, with 17 bases in between. This CDR3 region has 17 residues. Germline V CDR1 and CDR2: MGHRA, YSYEKL. The CDR3 bases are TGCGCCAGCAGCCAAGCGATTCCTAGGGGCTTAAACACTGAAGCTTTCTTT. It codes for CASSQAIPRGLNTEAFF.

The chain couples TRBV25-1 to TRBJ2-1, with D maybe TRBD2 (7 bases). The CDR3 contains 15 residues. Per germline, CDR1 MGHDK and CDR2 SYGVNS. V lost 3 bases and J 0 bases, leaving 9 bases between the germline ends. The CDR3 sequence is CASSEGGRSYNEQFF. The DNA of the CDR3 is TGTGCCAGCAGTGAGGGGGGGCGCTCCTACAATGAGCAGTTCTTC.

The rearrangement links TRBV5-4 to TRBJ2-3; no clear D. V was clipped by 1 base and J by 3 bases, with 9 bases between them. The length of the CDR3 is 14 residues. From germline, CDR1 is SGHNT and CDR2 YYREEE (reference sequence). The DNA of the CDR3 is TGTGCCAGCAGCTTGTGGTCTAAGACAGATACGCAGTATTTT. It codes for CASSLWSKTDTQYF.

The rearrangement links TRBV19 to TRBJ1-5, with D unclear. Trimming cost V 2 bases and J 0 bases, with 8 bases left between them. The CDR3 is 15 residues long. The V gene's germline CDR1 is LNHDA and CDR2 SQIVND (reference sequence). CDR3 DNA: TGTGCCAGTAGTATATACGGAGATAGCAATCAGCCCCAGCATTTT. Its translation is CASSIYGDSNQPQHF.

This chain uses TRBV7-8 with TRBJ2-7; 15 bases match TRBD2. The CDR3 contains 15 residues. J lost 4 bases, V lost 6 bases, and 4 bases had no gene match. Germline values: CDR1 SGHVS, CDR2 FQNEAQ. The CDR3 DNA follows: TGTGCCAGCAGTCGGACTAGCGGGGGGGATTACGAGCAGTACTTC. This translates into CASSRTSGGDYEQYF.

The V call is TRBV5-4, the J call TRBJ1-1; 7 nucleotides match TRBD1. This CDR3 spans 15 amino acids. Trimming cost V 3 bases and J 1 base; bases outside gene matches: 6. CDR1 and CDR2 (germline): SGHNT, YYREEE (reference sequence). The CDR3 DNA reads TGTGCCAGCAGCTCTCCGGACAGGTGGAACACTGAAGCTTTCTTT. It is translated as CASSSPDRWNTEAFF.

This rearrangement joins TRBV12-5 to TRBJ2-7, with TRBD1 as a possible D gene (5 bases). The CDR3 sequence is 14 residues long. CDR1 LGHNT and CDR2 FRNRAP come from the germline V gene. The germline V and J ends were trimmed by 5 bases and 2 bases, with 13 bases remaining between them. CDR3 in DNA: TGTGCTAGTGGTACTACAGACAGTCCCTACGAGCAGTACTTC. Translating it yields CASGTTDSPYEQYF.

The chain recombines TRBV4-1 with TRBJ1-5; D is perhaps TRBD1 (5 bases). The V and J ends lost 1 base and 4 bases respectively, with 14 bases between them. The CDR3 contains 16 residues. CDR1 is MGHRA, CDR2 YSYEKL, per germline. The CDR3 sequence: CASSQGGTLDNQPQHF. The CDR3 bases are TGCGCCAGCAGCCAAGGAGGGACTTTAGATAATCAGCCCCAGCATTTT.

The table lists this clone with a count of one. This chain joins TRBV5-1 and TRBJ1-3; 10 nucleotides line up with TRBD1. This CDR3 spans 14 amino acids. V trimming: 3 bases; J trimming: 4 bases; junction bases outside the gene matches: 1. Germline values: CDR1 SGHRS, CDR2 YFSETQ. In nucleotides, the CDR3 is TGCGCCAGCAGCTCGACAGGGGGCGGAAACACCATATATTTT. Amino acid sequence: CASSSTGGGNTIYF.